The subject of this entry is one TCR beta chain. The record originates from a study of blood T cell repertoires in COVID-19. Across the study: Samples of COVID-19 (acute and convalescent) were obtained from the United States, Italy and Spain.

A Seattle source enrolled patients during active infection and followed them longitudinally. The authors' processing: It was from reference gene primer amplification that nucleated cell counts were estimated. Some clones are missing from TCRdb's copy, which holds only in-frame ones; the method was immunoSEQ multiplex PCR. V, J and clone size derive from that table, while D and trimming were established from the DNA sequence. The sample records 150,000 to 200,000 clones, about 90% being singletons. After removal of 3 bases from V and 0 bases from J, the junction contained 4 bases not matched to a gene. Germline V gene sequence: CDR1 KGHSH, CDR2 LQKENI. The CDR3 covers 16 residues.

Material for sequencing was peripheral blood. The sequence derives from a man between 25 and 39 years old with COVID-19, enrolled during active disease. This chain joins TRBV18 and TRBJ1-5; TRBD1 agrees at 8 bases. CDR3 sequence reads: CASSPQGTGSNQPQHF. CDR3 DNA sequence: TGTGCCAGCTCACCCCAGGGGACAGGTAGCAATCAGCCCCAGCATTTT.